This TCR beta chain was observed in a study of shared clonotypes between healthy human individuals. Study-level information: Donors were two women and a few men aged 18 to 49. Study-wide points: Some clonotypes were shared by all four sorted-subset donors, while others were not shared. The non-shared ones had lower generation probabilities than the shared ones. Among donors, sharing of clonotypes was expected to be affected by sequencing depth.

The CDR3 is made up of 14 amino acids. Germline trimming cut 2 bases from V and 5 bases from J; bases unmatched to any gene: 4. Germline values: CDR1 LNHNV, CDR2 YYDKDF (reference sequence). Authors' data handling: From ImmunoSEQ came sequences covering only the junction and carrying no quality scores, so filtering differed. The assay was immunoSEQ multiplex PCR, and TCRdb's table has in-frame clones only and misses some. V and J calls plus clone size are reproduced from that table; the DNA served to infer D and trimming. The profile shows approximately 1,000,000 clones, about four fifths of them singletons. Many counts were recorded for this clone. The antigen is not known.

The sequenced sample was memory CD4+ T cells from PBMCs. Subset of the sample: CD45RA-negative fraction. This sequence was found in a man in his late teens or twenties in good health. Some clones in this sample may be carry-over from other donors' samples. The chain is built from TRBV15 and TRBJ2-5; 8 bases align to TRBD1. The chain's CDR3 is CATSRRGTGETQYF. The CDR3 DNA reads TGTGCCACCAGCAGACGGGGGACAGGCGAGACCCAGTACTTC. The variable domain in full, completed from reference TRBV15 and TRBJ2-5, reads DAMVIQNPRYQVTQFGKPVTLSCSQTLNHNVMYWYQQKSSQAPKLLFHYYDKDFNNEADTPDNFQSRRPNTSFCFLDIRSPGLGDTAMYLCATSRRGTGETQYFGPGTRLLVL.